Listed here is a single T cell receptor (beta chain). Its antigen target is currently unknown. No base qualities exist here, and no much larger clone lies one base off it. The data were obtained in a study of shared clonotypes between healthy human individuals (dated by TCRdb to 2020 to 2021). For the study in its entirety: The cohort included a few men and a couple of women between 18 and 49 years of age. Different laboratories and diverse techniques were used to prepare libraries and sequence TCR repertoires, to increase sequencing depth and limit assay-specific biases. For each donor, CD4 naive and CD4 memory were each given three plates, CD8 naive was given two plates, and CD8 memory was given one plate. To estimate repertoire size and how much clonotypes are shared between individuals, the study performed deep sequencing of blood TCR repertoires from roughly five healthy adults. Between about 0.94 and 8.9 billion PBMCs per donor were obtained by leukapheresis.

The donors were healthy, HIV-negative adults who had no recently reported acute infections or vaccinations. Every donor was a Caucasian adult living in Nashville, Tennessee, USA. Magnetic negative selection was used to enrich CD4+ T cells, after which naive cells were positively selected on CD45RA and the negative fraction became the memory subset. Blood was obtained by leukapheresis, after which PBMCs were separated by Ficoll-Histopaque density gradient centrifugation and cryopreserved in liquid nitrogen vapor phase. Purity and quantity of every magnetically sorted T cell population were checked by analytical flow cytometry. From each sorted fraction, genomic DNA was isolated and quantified by UV absorbance on a Nanodrop 2000c. Taken from the germline V gene, the CDR1 and CDR2 loops are KGHSH and LQKENI. Measured from the cysteine to the phenylalanine, the CDR3 is 19 residues long. This entry keeps only the CDR3 DNA: 57 bases, framed from base 1. V sheds 4 bases and J sheds 3 bases, leaving 25 bases between their ends.

Using the deep immunoSEQ assay, multiplex PCR amplified TCR CDR3 regions from genomic DNA. Extracted genomic DNA from each cell subset was distributed evenly across all wells of several immunoSEQ 96-well plates, and each plate was treated as a replicate. Each replicate PCR for sorted subsets received around 210 ng genomic DNA, equal to about 30,000 T cell genomes. Purified libraries were quantified with a Qubit 3.0 fluorometer, sized on a Bioanalyzer 2100, and re-quantified with the KAPA Library Quantification kit. Every immunoSEQ 96-well plate was sequenced on a dedicated single-read 150-cycle Illumina NextSeq 550 flow cell. The authors' analysis ran thus. Because the immunoSEQ output held only junctional sequences and lacked quality scores, the filtering could not match the filtering applied to full-length reads. To assign V/J genes and CDR3, sequences were annotated against IMGT germline references using PyIR, a Python wrapper for IgBLAST v1.9. Reads with weak V/J assignments (E-value above 1e-6), missing CDR3, stop codons, out-of-frame junctions, or ambiguous translated residues were removed. V3J clonotypes were defined by identical inferred V gene, J gene, and CDR3 amino acid sequence. To compute the percentage overlap between repertoires, the number of shared unique clonotypes was divided by the size of the smaller repertoire. RTK rarefaction, the Chao1 estimator, and Recon v2.1 estimates of unobserved clonotypes were used to assess repertoire richness. For all TCRbeta clonotypes obtained by the gDNA method from several donors, generation probabilities were computed with OLGA. In its TCRdb copy, this immuneACCESS table keeps in-frame sequences only and misses some clones. Where compared with another copy, unresolved V genes explain less than half of these, and the others have no known cause. The V and J calls and clone size come from that table; D and trimming were worked out from the DNA. This sample is represented by 200,000 to 250,000 clones; 60% to 70% of them were singletons. 11% of the sample goes to the ten largest clones.

The study at large found these results: Based on pairwise subsampling, the degree of clonotype sharing among donors was expected to be affected by sequencing depth. The genetic and exposure-history diversity represented was limited by the small number of donors. Sharing across four donors was observed for 4.5% to 6.5% of naive CD4, about 3.2% of naive CD8, about 2.5% of memory CD4, and around 0.4% of memory CD8 clonotypes. Clonotypes shared by all four sorted-subset donors showed higher generation probabilities than non-shared clonotypes. Sampling was limited to blood, and TCR repertoires in tissue likely differ from TCR repertoires in blood. Estimated clonotype richness was generally larger for naive than for memory subsets. Even with the large sequencing depth, rarefaction of the sorted-subset datasets indicated that sequencing was incomplete.

The chain is encoded by TRBV18 joined to TRBJ2-1, with TRBD2 tentatively as D gene (6 bases match). The sequence was obtained from a man between 25 and 39 years old in good health. The sequenced sample consisted of memory CD4+ T cells sorted from blood. This specimen's cell subset or site label, per the study, means: CD45RA-negative fraction. The CDR3 protein sequence reads: CASSRRGEPTSAHYNEQFF. The base sequence is TGTGCCAGCTCACGGAGGGGTGAGCCTACCAGCGCCCACTACAATGAGCAGTTCTTC.